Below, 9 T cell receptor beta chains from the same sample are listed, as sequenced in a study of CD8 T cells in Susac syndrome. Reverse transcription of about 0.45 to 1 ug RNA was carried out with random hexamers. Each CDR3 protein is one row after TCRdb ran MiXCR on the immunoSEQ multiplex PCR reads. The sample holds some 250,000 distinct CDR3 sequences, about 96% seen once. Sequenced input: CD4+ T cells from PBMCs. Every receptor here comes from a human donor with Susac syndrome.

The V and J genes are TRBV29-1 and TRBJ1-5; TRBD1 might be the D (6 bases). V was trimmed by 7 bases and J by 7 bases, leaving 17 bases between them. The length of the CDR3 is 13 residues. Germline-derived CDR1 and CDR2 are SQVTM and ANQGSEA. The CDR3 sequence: CSAKQGIGQPQHF. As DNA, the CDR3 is TGCAGCGCGAAACAGGGAATTGGGCAGCCCCAGCATTTT. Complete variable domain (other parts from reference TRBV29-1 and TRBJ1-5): SAVISQKPSRDICQRGTSLTIQCQVDSQVTMMFWYRQQPGQSLTLIATANQGSEATYESGFVIDKFPISRPNLTFSTLTVSNMSPEDSSIYLCSAKQGIGQPQHFGDGTRLSIL.

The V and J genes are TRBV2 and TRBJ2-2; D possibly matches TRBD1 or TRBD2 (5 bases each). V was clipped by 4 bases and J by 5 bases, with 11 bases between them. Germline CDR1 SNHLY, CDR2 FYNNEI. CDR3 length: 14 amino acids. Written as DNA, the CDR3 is TGTGCCAGCAGTGCAGAGGGGCGGACCGGGGAGCTGTTTTTT. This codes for CASSAEGRTGELFF.

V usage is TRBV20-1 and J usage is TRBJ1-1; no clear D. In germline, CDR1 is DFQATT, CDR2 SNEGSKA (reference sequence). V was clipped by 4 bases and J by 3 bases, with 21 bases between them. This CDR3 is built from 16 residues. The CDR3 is CSAKNRSWGGDTEAFF. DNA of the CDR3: TGCAGTGCTAAAAATAGATCTTGGGGTGGGGACACTGAAGCTTTCTTT.

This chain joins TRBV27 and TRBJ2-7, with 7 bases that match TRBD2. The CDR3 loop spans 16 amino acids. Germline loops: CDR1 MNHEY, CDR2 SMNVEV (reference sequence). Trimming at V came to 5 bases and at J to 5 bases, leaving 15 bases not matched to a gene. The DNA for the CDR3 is TGTGCCAGCAGTCCCCCGATTCAGGCGGGAGTCGACGAGCAGTACTTC. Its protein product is CASSPPIQAGVDEQYF.

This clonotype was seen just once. The CDR3 region has the DNA TGCAGTGCTAGTGGGCTAGCGGGAAATTCTCAGTACTTC. Its translation: CSASGLAGNSQYF. J is TRBJ2-7 and V is TRBV20-1, with 9 bases aligning to TRBD2. CDR1 DFQATT and CDR2 SNEGSKA come from the germline V gene (reference sequence). There are 13 residues in the CDR3. J gave up 10 bases and V 3 bases, and 10 bases lay outside the gene matches.

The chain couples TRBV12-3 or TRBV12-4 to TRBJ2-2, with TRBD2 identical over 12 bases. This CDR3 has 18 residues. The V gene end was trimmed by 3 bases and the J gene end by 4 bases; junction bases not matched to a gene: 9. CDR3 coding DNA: TGTGCCAGCAGTTTTGTGACTAGCGGGAGTTTGCGCACCGGGGAGCTGTTTTTT. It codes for CASSFVTSGSLRTGELFF.

CDR3 residues: CASSLMNTGSDTQYF. The CDR3 coding sequence is TGTGCCAGCAGCTTAATGAACACCGGATCAGATACGCAGTATTTT. V usage is TRBV7-3 and J usage is TRBJ2-3; D gene ambiguous. The CDR3 length is 15 residues. V gave up 1 base and J gave up 4 bases, with 12 bases separating them. In germline, CDR1 is SGHTA, CDR2 FQGTGA.

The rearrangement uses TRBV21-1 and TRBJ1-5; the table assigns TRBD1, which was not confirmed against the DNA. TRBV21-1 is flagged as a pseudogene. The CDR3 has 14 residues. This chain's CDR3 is CASSRDSRGQPQHF. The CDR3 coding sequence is TGTGCCAGCAGCAGGGACAGTCGCGGTCAGCCCCAGCATTTT.

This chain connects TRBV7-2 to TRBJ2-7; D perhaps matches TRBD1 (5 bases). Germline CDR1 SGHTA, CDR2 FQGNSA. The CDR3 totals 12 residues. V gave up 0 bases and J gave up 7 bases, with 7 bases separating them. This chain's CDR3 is CASSLAAGEQYF. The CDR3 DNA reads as TGTGCCAGCAGCTTAGCTGCAGGGGAGCAGTACTTC.